This TCR beta chain was observed in a study of blood T cell repertoires in COVID-19. The protocol was immunoSEQ multiplex PCR, while the TCRdb copy is restricted to in-frame clones and leaves out a portion. The table includes almost 200,000 clones, around 90% detected once. This receptor was identified in a woman aged 18-29 years who had recovered from COVID-19. The specimen sequenced was PBMCs or T cells enriched from blood (not recorded which).

The DNA of the CDR3 is TGCGCCAGCAGCTTCCAGGGGGAAGTTTGGGATTACGAGCAGTACTTC. Its translation is CASSFQGEVWDYEQYF. The chain links TRBV5-1 to TRBJ2-7; 7 bases line up with TRBD1. In germline, CDR1 is SGHRS, CDR2 YFSETQ. The CDR3 is made up of 16 amino acids. V lost 2 bases and J lost 4; bases outside the gene matches: 12. The full variable domain, its missing parts supplied by reference TRBV5-1 and TRBJ2-7, is KAGVTQTPRYLIKTRGQQVTLSCSPISGHRSVSWYQQTPGQGLQFLFEYFSETQRNKGNFPGRFSGRQFSNSRSEMNVSTLELGDSALYLCASSFQGEVWDYEQYFGPGTRLTVT.